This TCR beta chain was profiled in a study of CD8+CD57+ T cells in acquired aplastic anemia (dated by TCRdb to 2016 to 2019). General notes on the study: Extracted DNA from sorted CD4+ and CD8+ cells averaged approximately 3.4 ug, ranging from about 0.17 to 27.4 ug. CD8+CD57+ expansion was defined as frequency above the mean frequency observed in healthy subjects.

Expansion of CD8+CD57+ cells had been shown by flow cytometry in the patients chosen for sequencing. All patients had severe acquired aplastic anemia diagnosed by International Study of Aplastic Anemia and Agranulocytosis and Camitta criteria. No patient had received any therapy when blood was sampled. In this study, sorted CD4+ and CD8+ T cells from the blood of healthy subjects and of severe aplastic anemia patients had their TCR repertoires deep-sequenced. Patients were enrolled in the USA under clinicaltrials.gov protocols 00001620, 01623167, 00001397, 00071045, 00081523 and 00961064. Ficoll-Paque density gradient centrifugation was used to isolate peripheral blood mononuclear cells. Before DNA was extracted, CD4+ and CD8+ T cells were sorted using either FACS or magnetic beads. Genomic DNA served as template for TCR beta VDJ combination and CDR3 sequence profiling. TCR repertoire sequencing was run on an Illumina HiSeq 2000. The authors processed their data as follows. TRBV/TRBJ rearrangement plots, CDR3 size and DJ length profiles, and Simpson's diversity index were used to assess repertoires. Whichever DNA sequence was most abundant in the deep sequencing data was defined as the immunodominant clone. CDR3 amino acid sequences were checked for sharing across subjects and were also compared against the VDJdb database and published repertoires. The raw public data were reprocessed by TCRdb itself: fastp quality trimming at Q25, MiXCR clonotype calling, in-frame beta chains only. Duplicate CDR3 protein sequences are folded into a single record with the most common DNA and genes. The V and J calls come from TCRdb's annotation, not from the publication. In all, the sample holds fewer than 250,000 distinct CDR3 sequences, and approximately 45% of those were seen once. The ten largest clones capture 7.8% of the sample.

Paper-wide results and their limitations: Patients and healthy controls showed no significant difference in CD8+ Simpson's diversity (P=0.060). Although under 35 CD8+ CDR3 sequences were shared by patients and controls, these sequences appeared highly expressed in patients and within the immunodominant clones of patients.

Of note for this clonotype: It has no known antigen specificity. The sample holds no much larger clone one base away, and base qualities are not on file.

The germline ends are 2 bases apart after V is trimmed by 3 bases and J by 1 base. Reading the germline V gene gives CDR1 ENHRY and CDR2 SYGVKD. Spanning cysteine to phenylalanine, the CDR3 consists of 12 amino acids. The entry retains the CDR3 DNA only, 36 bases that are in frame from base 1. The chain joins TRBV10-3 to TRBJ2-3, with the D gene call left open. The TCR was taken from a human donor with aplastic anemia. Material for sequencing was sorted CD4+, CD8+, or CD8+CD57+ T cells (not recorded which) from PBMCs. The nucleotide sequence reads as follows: TGTGCCATCAGTGACCGCACAGATACGCAGTATTTT. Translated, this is CAISDRTDTQYF.